Shown below are 20 T cell receptor beta chains from a single sample sequenced in a study of cytomegalovirus exposure and HLA in healthy donors. With 60 Vbeta and 13 Jbeta primers, the PCR was carried out. Some clones are missing from TCRdb's copy, which holds only in-frame ones; the method was immunoSEQ multiplex PCR. The top ten clones hold roughly 1.5% of a sample with around 180,000 clones, roughly three quarters of them seen once. The specimen was PBMCs. These receptors originate from a woman aged 45-65 years in good health and CMV-seronegative.

The chain uses TRBV7-9 and TRBJ2-7; tentatively, D is TRBD1 (6 bases). This CDR3 spans 15 amino acids. The V and J ends lost 2 bases and 0 bases respectively, with 11 bases between them. The germline gives CDR1 SEHNR, CDR2 FQNEAQ (reference sequence). The CDR3 loop reads CASSLQGKSSYEQYF. In DNA, the CDR3 is TGTGCCAGCAGCTTACAGGGGAAAAGCTCCTACGAGCAGTACTTC. Complete variable domain (other parts from reference TRBV7-9 and TRBJ2-7): DTGVSQNPRHKITKRGQNVTFRCDPISEHNRLYWYRQTLGQGPEFLTYFQNEAQLEKSRLLSDRFSAERPKGSFSTLEIQRTEQGDSAMYLCASSLQGKSSYEQYFGPGTRLTVT.

Turning to this clone: Sequence at one end of the junction differs from germline and may be a read error. V and J are TRBV7-9 and TRBJ2-3, with 10 bases lining up with TRBD2. CDR1 is SEHNR and CDR2 is FQNEAQ in the germline V gene (reference sequence). CDR3 length: 17 residues. In nucleotides, the CDR3 is TGTTCCAGCAGCTTAGCGTCACTAGCGGGGAGCACAGATACGCAGTATTTT. Protein: CSSSLASLAGSTDTQYF.

This rearrangement joins TRBV5-5 to TRBJ2-7, with D possibly being TRBD1 (5 bases). Germline V lookup: CDR1 SGHKS, CDR2 YYEKEE (reference sequence). The CDR3 is 14 residues long. V lost 4 bases and J lost 5, with 16 bases in between. The chain's CDR3 is CASSARQGVNEQYF. In DNA form, the CDR3 reads TGTGCCAGCAGCGCTCGACAAGGGGTCAACGAGCAGTACTTC.

This clone was detected only once. The chain uses TRBV2 and TRBJ2-2, with D perhaps TRBD2 (5 bases). Trimming removed 9 bases at V and 1 base at J, with 12 bases between. This CDR3 has 14 amino acids. CDR1 and CDR2 from the germline V gene are SNHLY and FYNNEI. CDR3 residues: CARGAGGNTGELFF. The CDR3 nucleotides are TGTGCCAGAGGAGCTGGAGGGAACACCGGGGAGCTGTTTTTT.

The J gene is TRBJ2-3, the V gene TRBV5-1, with TRBD2 as a possible D gene (6 bases). Trimming removed 0 bases from V and 3 bases from J, with 11 bases in between. The CDR3 runs 15 residues. Looked up from germline, CDR1 is SGHRS and CDR2 is YFSETQ. The CDR3 here is CASSLVGSKTDTQYF. In DNA, the CDR3 is TGCGCCAGCAGCTTGGTCGGGAGTAAGACAGATACGCAGTATTTT.

J is TRBJ2-1 and V is TRBV6-6, with D perhaps matching TRBD1 (6 bases). This CDR3 region has 15 residues. Germline V gives CDR1 MNHNY, CDR2 SVGAGI (reference sequence). Trimming removed 2 bases at V and 9 bases at J, with 17 bases between. CDR3 sequence reads: CASSYPRTDFGEQFF. In DNA, the CDR3 is TGTGCCAGCAGTTACCCACGGACAGACTTTGGTGAGCAGTTCTTC.

As to this clone: The junction departs from the called germline gene at one end, perhaps through a read error. J is TRBJ2-7 and V is TRBV7-9, with D possibly being TRBD2 (6 bases). Germline CDR1 and CDR2: SEHNR and FQNEAQ (reference sequence). The CDR3 loop spans 13 amino acids. The CDR3 is CSSSGGADYEQYF. The CDR3 DNA follows: TGTTCCAGCAGCGGAGGGGCCGACTACGAGCAGTACTTC.

The CDR3: CASSQGEGGPGELFF. CDR3 nucleotide sequence: TGCGCCAGCAGCCAAGGTGAAGGGGGCCCCGGGGAGCTGTTTTTT. The rearrangement uses TRBV4-1 and TRBJ2-2, with 7 bases identical to TRBD1. Germline assignment: CDR1 MGHRA and CDR2 YSYEKL. The CDR3 runs to 15 residues. The junction had 5 bases not matched to a gene; V was cut back by 1 base and J by 6 bases.

The chain recombines TRBV9 with TRBJ1-3; the D gene is possibly TRBD1 (5 bases). Germline lookup yields CDR1 SGDLS and CDR2 YYNGEE. V dropped 4 bases and J dropped 0 bases, with 20 bases sitting between them. The CDR3 loop spans 18 amino acids. CDR3 loop: CASSLRPGGGYSGNTIYF. The CDR3, as DNA: TGTGCCAGCAGCCTACGTCCGGGGGGGGGATACTCTGGAAACACCATATATTTT.

The J gene is TRBJ2-7, the V gene TRBV5-1; possible D gene TRBD2, 6 bases. Per the germline V gene, CDR1 is SGHRS and CDR2 is YFSETQ. The CDR3 covers 14 residues. Trimming left V 4 bases short and J 3 bases short, with 14 bases between. The CDR3: CASSAGLASYEQYF. CDR3 DNA: TGCGCCAGCAGCGCGGGGCTAGCGAGCTACGAGCAGTACTTC.

This chain joins TRBV5-4 and TRBJ1-2, with a tentative D call TRBD1 (6 bases). Germline V gene data show CDR1 as SGHNT and CDR2 as YYREEE (reference sequence). The CDR3 length is 15 residues. Trimming pared 4 bases from V and 4 bases from J, leaving 17 bases between. CDR3 coding DNA: TGTGCCAGCAGCCCACAGGGCCAGAGTCGCTATGGCTACACCTTC. Amino acid sequence: CASSPQGQSRYGYTF.

This chain joins TRBV13 and TRBJ2-3, with unresolved D. The CDR3 is 16 residues long. V lost 2 bases, J lost 0 bases, and 12 bases lay in between. Looked up from germline, CDR1 is PRHDT and CDR2 is FYEKMQ (reference sequence). CDR3 DNA: TGTGCCAGCAGCTTACGATTCGAGGTTAGCACAGATACGCAGTATTTT. Protein sequence: CASSLRFEVSTDTQYF.

V usage is TRBV28 and J usage is TRBJ2-1, with D perhaps matching TRBD2 (5 bases). The germline gives CDR1 MDHEN, CDR2 SYDVKM. The V gene lost 6 bases and the J gene lost 0 bases, with 12 bases spanning the gap. The CDR3 contains 15 residues. CDR3 nucleotides: TGTGCCAGCAGACTCGGACTTAGCTCCTACAATGAGCAGTTCTTC. Protein product: CASRLGLSSYNEQFF.

J is TRBJ1-1 and V is TRBV2, with 7 bases matching TRBD1. The germline CDR1 and CDR2 sequences are SNHLY and FYNNEI. The V gene end was trimmed by 7 bases and the J gene end by 7 bases; junction bases not matched to a gene: 12. The CDR3 consists of 14 residues. The CDR3 sequence is CASIRGGAGVEAFF. The CDR3 DNA reads as TGTGCCAGCATAAGAGGGGGCGCCGGAGTTGAAGCTTTCTTT.

The CDR3 DNA follows: TGTGCCAGCAGAAGGACAGGGTTAGTTACAGATACGCAGTATTTT. It specifies CASRRTGLVTDTQYF. The chain joins TRBV7-3 to TRBJ2-3; 8 bases align to TRBD1. From germline, CDR1 is SGHTA and CDR2 FQGTGA. J was trimmed by 3 bases and V by 6 bases; bases with no gene match: 8. The CDR3 runs 15 residues.

The chain couples TRBV6-5 to TRBJ1-2; no firm D call. The CDR3 contains 13 residues. V was pared by 8 bases and J by 7 bases, with 17 bases between. The germline gives CDR1 MNHEY, CDR2 SVGAGI. CDR3 nucleotides: TGTGCCAGCTCCCAACAGAGGGCTGGTGGCTACACCTTC. This translates into CASSQQRAGGYTF.

V is TRBV5-1 and J is TRBJ2-3; 9 nucleotides line up with TRBD2. Unmatched junction bases numbered 5, after V lost 2 bases and J lost 1 base. The V gene's germline CDR1 is SGHRS and CDR2 YFSETQ. The CDR3 extends over 16 amino acids. CDR3 sequence: CASSLTRTSGTDTQYF. In DNA, the CDR3 is TGCGCCAGCAGCTTAACCCGGACTAGCGGCACAGATACGCAGTATTTT.

Turning to this clone: Other DNA sequences within the sample encode an identical CDR3. The rearrangement joins TRBV5-1 to TRBJ1-2, with D possibly being TRBD1 (6 bases). This CDR3 is 13 amino acids long. The germline V gene encodes CDR1 SGHRS and CDR2 YFSETQ. V was trimmed by 4 bases and J by 1 base, leaving 8 bases between them. CDR3 DNA sequence: TGCGCCAGCAGCCCGGACAGTAACTATGGCTACACCTTC. This codes for CASSPDSNYGYTF.

The DNA of the CDR3 is TGTGCCAGCAGTGCCCAGGGGCCGGGGACCGGGGAGCTGTTTTTT. It codes for CASSAQGPGTGELFF. The rearrangement joins TRBV7-2 to TRBJ2-2, with a tentative D call TRBD1 (6 bases). The germline V gene has CDR1 SGHTA and CDR2 FQGNSA. The V and J ends lost 6 bases and 5 bases respectively, with 16 bases between them. The CDR3 sequence is 15 residues long.

The chain joins TRBV5-1 to TRBJ1-2, with D possibly being TRBD1 (6 bases). V lost 4 bases, J lost 5 bases, and 18 bases lay in between. The CDR3 extends over 15 amino acids. Germline CDR1 SGHRS, CDR2 YFSETQ. In nucleotides, the CDR3 is TGCGCCAGCAGCCTTCCCTCAGGGGCGCGATATGGCTACACCTTC. This sequence encodes CASSLPSGARYGYTF.